Listed below are T cell receptor beta chains from one sample, sequenced in a study of CD8 T cells in Susac syndrome. TCRdb recomputed calls from the immunoSEQ multiplex PCR reads with MiXCR, one row per CDR3 protein. The sample holds roughly 180,000 distinct CDR3 sequences, approximately 94% seen once. Material for sequencing was CD4+ T cells from PBMCs. All receptors derive from a human donor in good health. CDR3s include the opening cysteine and the closing phenylalanine or tryptophan. A D gene is named only where the DNA matches it firmly. Expanded clones get a size class; other rows say once, few or many, or leave the size out.

CDR3 DNA: TGTGCCAGCAGTTTATCCACAGTGAAATCCCGGGTCACTGAAGCTTTCTTT; CDR3 protein: CASSLSTVKSRVTEAFF; D gene: .; J gene: TRBJ1-1; V gene: TRBV27; clone size: .
CDR3 DNA: TGTGCCACCAGTCAGGGCGACTATGGCTACACCTTC; CDR3 protein: CATSQGDYGYTF; D gene: .; J gene: TRBJ1-2; V gene: TRBV15; clone size: .
CDR3 DNA: TGTGCCAGCAGCGCAGGACAGGTTCAGCCCCAGCATTTT; CDR3 protein: CASSAGQVQPQHF; D gene: TRBD1; J gene: TRBJ1-5; V gene: TRBV12-3/TRBV12-4; clone size: once
CDR3 DNA: TGTGCCAGCAGCTTCCTAGCGGGGGGATCCTACGAGCAGTACTTC; CDR3 protein: CASSFLAGGSYEQYF; D gene: TRBD2; J gene: TRBJ2-7; V gene: TRBV28; clone size: .
CDR3 DNA: TGTGCCAGCAGTCGGGGGAATGAGCAGTTCTTC; CDR3 protein: CASSRGNEQFF; D gene: .; J gene: TRBJ2-1; V gene: TRBV12-3/TRBV12-4; clone size: many
CDR3 DNA: TGTGCCACCAGGGGTGGCGGGGACAGGACCTTCGAGCAGTACTTC; CDR3 protein: CATRGGGDRTFEQYF; D gene: TRBD1; J gene: TRBJ2-7; V gene: TRBV24-1; clone size: .
CDR3 DNA: TGTGCCAGCAGCCAAGAGTCTCTGATCGGGAGGAATGAGCAGTACTTC; CDR3 protein: CASSQESLIGRNEQYF; D gene: TRBD2; J gene: TRBJ2-7; V gene: TRBV3-1; clone size: .
CDR3 DNA: TGCGCCAGCAGTCAACGAGGGACAGGGACCTACGAGCAGTACTTC; CDR3 protein: CASSQRGTGTYEQYF; D gene: TRBD1; J gene: TRBJ2-7; V gene: TRBV23-1; clone size: .
CDR3 DNA: TGTGCCAGCAGCGGGCTGGGAACCCTAACAGAGACCCAGTACTTC; CDR3 protein: CASSGLGTLTETQYF; D gene: .; J gene: TRBJ2-5; V gene: TRBV7-9; clone size: .
CDR3 DNA: TGTGCCAGCAGCACCGGGACTGAATCCTACAATGAGCAGTTCTTC; CDR3 protein: CASSTGTESYNEQFF; D gene: .; J gene: TRBJ2-1; V gene: TRBV7-3; clone size: .
CDR3 DNA: TGTGCCACCAGTGACCCAATGACAGGGGGCGAAAGAGATACGCAGTATTTT; CDR3 protein: CATSDPMTGGERDTQYF; D gene: TRBD1; J gene: TRBJ2-3; V gene: TRBV24-1; clone size: .
CDR3 DNA: TGTGCCAGCAGCCGCGGACAGTATGGCTACACCTTC; CDR3 protein: CASSRGQYGYTF; D gene: .; J gene: TRBJ1-2; V gene: TRBV28; clone size: .
CDR3 DNA: TGTGCCAGCAGTCCCGACAGTGCCGGGGAGCTGTTTTTT; CDR3 protein: CASSPDSAGELFF; D gene: .; J gene: TRBJ2-2; V gene: TRBV6-4; clone size: .
CDR3 DNA: TGTGCCAGCAGAGATACCGGGGAGCTGTTTTTT; CDR3 protein: CASRDTGELFF; D gene: .; J gene: TRBJ2-2; V gene: TRBV28; clone size: .
CDR3 DNA: TGTGCCAGCAGTTACTCGAGTCGACCTTCTGACAGGACCTCGTATGGCTACACCTTC; CDR3 protein: CASSYSSRPSDRTSYGYTF; D gene: .; J gene: TRBJ1-2; V gene: TRBV6-2/TRBV6-3; clone size: .
CDR3 DNA: TGTGCCAGCAGTCCCCCAGGGTTGGGATATGGCTACACCTTC; CDR3 protein: CASSPPGLGYGYTF; D gene: .; J gene: TRBJ1-2; V gene: TRBV12-3/TRBV12-4; clone size: .
CDR3 DNA: TGTGCCAGCTTCCCACCGGGACTAGCTGCGAATGAGCAGTTCTTC; CDR3 protein: CASFPPGLAANEQFF; D gene: TRBD2; J gene: TRBJ2-1; V gene: TRBV6-4; clone size: .
CDR3 DNA: TGCAGTGCCGGTGGGAGCTCCTACAATGAGCAGTTCTTC; CDR3 protein: CSAGGSSYNEQFF; D gene: .; J gene: TRBJ2-1; V gene: TRBV20-1; clone size: .
CDR3 DNA: TGTGCCAGCAGTGATATACCTGGGGCCAACGTCCTGACTTTC; CDR3 protein: CASSDIPGANVLTF; D gene: .; J gene: TRBJ2-6; V gene: TRBV27; clone size: .
CDR3 DNA: TGTGCCAGCAGCAAGGTTATTACCCCCAACGAGCAGTACTTC; CDR3 protein: CASSKVITPNEQYF; D gene: .; J gene: TRBJ2-7; V gene: TRBV21-1; clone size: .
CDR3 DNA: TGTGCCACCAGCAGAGATCAACTAGGGTACAATGAGCAGTTCTTC; CDR3 protein: CATSRDQLGYNEQFF; D gene: .; J gene: TRBJ2-1; V gene: TRBV15; clone size: .
CDR3 DNA: TGTGCCAGCAGCATTACTAGCGGGAGGGGTGAGCAGTACTTC; CDR3 protein: CASSITSGRGEQYF; D gene: TRBD2; J gene: TRBJ2-7; V gene: TRBV11-2; clone size: .
CDR3 DNA: TGTGCCAGCAGTTTAAGGAGCGGCTCCTACGAGCAGTACTTC; CDR3 protein: CASSLRSGSYEQYF; D gene: .; J gene: TRBJ2-7; V gene: TRBV27; clone size: once
CDR3 DNA: TGTGCCTGGAGGGAAGCCCTTCGTGGAGGGGACCACGAGCAGTACTTC; CDR3 protein: CAWREALRGGDHEQYF; D gene: .; J gene: TRBJ2-7; V gene: TRBV30; clone size: .
CDR3 DNA: TGTGCCATCAGTAATGGGGGACAGGGGCAGATGGAGACCCAGTACTTC; CDR3 protein: CAISNGGQGQMETQYF; D gene: TRBD1; J gene: TRBJ2-5; V gene: TRBV10-3; clone size: .
CDR3 DNA: TGTGCCAGCTCACCTAAGACAGATTCCTACGAGCAGTACTTC; CDR3 protein: CASSPKTDSYEQYF; D gene: .; J gene: TRBJ2-7; V gene: TRBV18; clone size: .
CDR3 DNA: TGTGCCACCAGAAGGCAGGACACCGGGGAGCTGTTTTTT; CDR3 protein: CATRRQDTGELFF; D gene: .; J gene: TRBJ2-2; V gene: TRBV24-1; clone size: once
CDR3 DNA: TGCAGTGCCCTCCACTTAGCGGACTACGAGCAGTACTTC; CDR3 protein: CSALHLADYEQYF; D gene: .; J gene: TRBJ2-7; V gene: TRBV20-1; clone size: .
CDR3 DNA: TGTGCCAGCAGCAAAGAGGCTGGGGCCTACGAGCAGTACTTC; CDR3 protein: CASSKEAGAYEQYF; D gene: .; J gene: TRBJ2-7; V gene: TRBV27; clone size: .
CDR3 DNA: TGTGCCAGCAGCGTAGGACAGGGCAACAATGAGCAGTTCTTC; CDR3 protein: CASSVGQGNNEQFF; D gene: TRBD1; J gene: TRBJ2-1; V gene: TRBV9; clone size: .
CDR3 DNA: TGCAGCGTTGGGGGAACAGGGTCCAATGAGCAGTTCTTC; CDR3 protein: CSVGGTGSNEQFF; D gene: .; J gene: TRBJ2-1; V gene: TRBV29-1; clone size: .
CDR3 DNA: TGTGCCAGCAGCTCTCGGTCTAGCGGGATCTTCGAGCAGTTCTTC; CDR3 protein: CASSSRSSGIFEQFF; D gene: TRBD2; J gene: TRBJ2-1; V gene: TRBV7-2; clone size: once
CDR3 DNA: TGTGCCAGCAGCCAAGGGTTCGGGGGCGAGCAGTACTTC; CDR3 protein: CASSQGFGGEQYF; D gene: .; J gene: TRBJ2-7; V gene: TRBV4-2; clone size: .
CDR3 DNA: TGTGCCAGCAGCAAGACAGGGAACGCCAAAAACATTCAGTACTTC; CDR3 protein: CASSKTGNAKNIQYF; D gene: TRBD1; J gene: TRBJ2-4; V gene: TRBV5-4; clone size: .
CDR3 DNA: TGCGCCAGCTTCCTTGGAGGGACTGGGGGGCTAGAGACCCAGTACTTC; CDR3 protein: CASFLGGTGGLETQYF; D gene: .; J gene: TRBJ2-5; V gene: TRBV5-1; clone size: .
CDR3 DNA: TGCGCCAGCAGCCAAGCCCGGGCCTCCTACAATGAGCAGTTCTTC; CDR3 protein: CASSQARASYNEQFF; D gene: .; J gene: TRBJ2-1; V gene: TRBV4-3; clone size: .
CDR3 DNA: TGTGCCAGCAGTTCCTCCCCCGGGCGTCTAGCGGGAGTCGGGCACGAGCAGTACTTC; CDR3 protein: CASSSSPGRLAGVGHEQYF; D gene: TRBD2; J gene: TRBJ2-7; V gene: TRBV28; clone size: .
CDR3 DNA: TGTGCCAGCAGTGTAGACAGGGACCTCAAAAACATTCAGTACTTC; CDR3 protein: CASSVDRDLKNIQYF; D gene: TRBD1; J gene: TRBJ2-4; V gene: TRBV6-5; clone size: .
CDR3 DNA: TGTGCCAGCAGCTTAACCCGCGGCACTAACACAGATACGCAGTATTTT; CDR3 protein: CASSLTRGTNTDTQYF; D gene: .; J gene: TRBJ2-3; V gene: TRBV7-2; clone size: .
CDR3 DNA: TGTGCCAGCAGCCCGTGGACTAGCGGGAGTTCTGTAGAGACCCAGTACTTC; CDR3 protein: CASSPWTSGSSVETQYF; D gene: TRBD2; J gene: TRBJ2-5; V gene: TRBV4-2; clone size: .
CDR3 DNA: TGTGCCAGCAGTAAAGTAGCGGGAGCTGTCAACCAGTTCTTC; CDR3 protein: CASSKVAGAVNQFF; D gene: TRBD2; J gene: TRBJ2-1; V gene: TRBV6-2/TRBV6-3; clone size: .
CDR3 DNA: TGTGCCAGCAGCGTAACTAGGGAAGTGGATGGCTACACCTTC; CDR3 protein: CASSVTREVDGYTF; D gene: .; J gene: TRBJ1-2; V gene: TRBV5-4; clone size: .
CDR3 DNA: TGTGCCAGCAGTTTTCGGGCAGGAGCATACAATGAGCAGTTCTTC; CDR3 protein: CASSFRAGAYNEQFF; D gene: .; J gene: TRBJ2-1; V gene: TRBV12-3/TRBV12-4; clone size: .